This T cell receptor (beta chain) was found in a study of regulatory T cells in long-lasting Graves disease. Combining iRepertoire HTBI primers with Arm-PCR of CDR3 regions, the authors built TCR beta libraries. TCRdb redid the calling of the multiplex PCR reads with MiXCR, one entry per CDR3 protein. The data contain almost 450,000 distinct CDR3 sequences, 16% of them singletons. In germline, CDR1 is MDHEN, CDR2 SYDVKM. This CDR3 is 14 amino acids long. The V segment lost 5 bases and the J segment 7 bases; nucleotides outside the gene matches: 9. Study findings and constraints: TRBV28, TRBJ1-2 and TRBJ2-5 were segments that persistent disease favored. Lower TCR diversity was seen in persistent Graves' patients than in newly diagnosed ones.

Time point described: newly diagnosed GD, antithyroid drugs for less than 3 months. The TCR library was made from RNA extracted from PBMCs. Ten or more counts support this clonotype. Its antigen is unknown. Separately, the same data were catalogued under a study of T cells in Graves' hyperthyroidism and ophthalmopathy. That source reports: HTBI primers were used for first-round RT-PCR of the TCR CDR3. Most thyroid clonotypes expanded above 0.001 appeared in blood too.

Material: peripheral blood mononuclear cells (PBMCs), obtained at new diagnosis, from a patient treated with antithyroid drugs. This sequence was found in a woman in her twenties or thirties with Graves disease. The chain links TRBV28 to TRBJ2-7; 9 bases are shared with TRBD1. The CDR3 nucleotides read TGTGCCAGCAGTCCCGGGACAGGGCCCGTGGAGCAGTACTTC. It translates to CASSPGTGPVEQYF.